These T cell receptor beta chains were read from a single sample in a study of OX40 agonist ivuxolimab in advanced cancers. Data came from immunoSEQ multiplex PCR; TCRdb stores just in-frame clones and leaves some out. This table holds more than 12,000 clones, more than 75% found once. The specimen comprised CD4+ or CD8+ T cells sorted from blood, sampled in a trial of the OX40 agonist ivuxolimab. These receptors came from an adult with an advanced solid tumor such as melanoma, head and neck, liver or kidney cancer. The CDR3 runs from the conserved cysteine through the conserved F or W. A D gene is named only where the DNA matches it firmly. Expanded clones are given a class, and other clones once, few, many or no size at all.

TRBD1 | once | TRBJ2-7 | TRBV6-1 | TGTGCCAGCAGTCCTACCGGGACAGGGTCCTACGAGCAGTACTTC | CASSPTGTGSYEQYF
- | - | TRBJ2-1 | TRBV11-1 | TGTGCCAGCAGCTTGCGGAGTTACAATGAGCAGTTCTTC | CASSLRSYNEQFF
TRBD2 | - | TRBJ2-7 | TRBV9 | TGTGCCAGCAGCGTAGTGGGACTAGCGGGAGTGAACGAGCAGTACTTC | CASSVVGLAGVNEQYF
- | - | TRBJ2-1 | TRBV27 | TGTGCCAGCAGTGGGGGAGTAACCAGCAATGAGCAGTTCTTC | CASSGGVTSNEQFF
- | - | TRBJ1-2 | TRBV6-1 | TGTGCCAGCAGTGAGGGACACTTAAGAGCCTACGGCTACACCTTC | CASSEGHLRAYGYTF
- | - | TRBJ1-2 | TRBV7-9 | TGTGCCAGCAGCTTAGGGGGGGCGCAATATGGCTACACCTTC | CASSLGGAQYGYTF
- | few | TRBJ2-6 | TRBV9 | TGTGCCAGCAGCTTACTGACTGGGGCCAACGTCCTGACTTTC | CASSLLTGANVLTF
- | - | TRBJ2-1 | TRBV27 | TGTGCCAGCAGTTTCGGGACGACAATCAATGAGCAGTTCTTC | CASSFGTTINEQFF
- | once | TRBJ1-4 | TRBV7-2 | TGTGCCAGCAGCCGTTGGGGGACCGAAAAACTGTTTTTT | CASSRWGTEKLFF
TRBD2 | few | TRBJ2-1 | TRBV7-9 | TGTGCCAGCAGCAAGCGGGATGCCTCCTACAATGAGCAGTTCTTC | CASSKRDASYNEQFF
- | medium-sized | TRBJ1-1 | TRBV6-5 | TGTGCCAGCAGTTACTCGAAGGGCACTGAAGCTTTCTTT | CASSYSKGTEAFF
- | few | TRBJ2-1 | TRBV27 | TGTGCCAGCAGTTTGGGGACAACTCACAATGAGCAGTTCTTC | CASSLGTTHNEQFF
TRBD1 | - | TRBJ2-3 | TRBV2 | TGTGCCAGCAGGGGACAGGGTCCAGATACGCAGTATTTT | CASRGQGPDTQYF